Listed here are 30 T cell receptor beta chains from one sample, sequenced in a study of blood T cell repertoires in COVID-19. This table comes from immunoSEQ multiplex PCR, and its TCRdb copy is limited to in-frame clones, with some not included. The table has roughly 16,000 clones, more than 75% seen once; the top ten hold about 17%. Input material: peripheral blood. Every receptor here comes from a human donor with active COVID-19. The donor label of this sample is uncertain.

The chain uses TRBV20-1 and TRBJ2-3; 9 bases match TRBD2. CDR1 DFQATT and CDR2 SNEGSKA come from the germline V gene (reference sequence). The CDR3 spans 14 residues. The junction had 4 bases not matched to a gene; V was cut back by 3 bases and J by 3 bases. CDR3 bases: TGCAGTGCTAGTGGGCTAGCGGGGACAGATACGCAGTATTTT. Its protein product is CSASGLAGTDTQYF.

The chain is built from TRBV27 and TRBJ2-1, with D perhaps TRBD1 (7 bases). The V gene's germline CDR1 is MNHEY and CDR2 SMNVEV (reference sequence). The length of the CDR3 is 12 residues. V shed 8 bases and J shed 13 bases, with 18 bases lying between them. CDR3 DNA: TGTGCCAGCGGAGGGACAGTCCGACCCCAGTTCTTC. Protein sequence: CASGGTVRPQFF.

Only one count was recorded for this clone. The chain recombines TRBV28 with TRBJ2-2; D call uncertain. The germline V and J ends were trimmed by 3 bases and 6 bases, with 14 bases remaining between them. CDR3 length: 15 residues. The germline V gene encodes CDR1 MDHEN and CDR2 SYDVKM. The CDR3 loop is CASSFSPRGAGELFF. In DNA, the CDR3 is TGTGCCAGCAGTTTCTCCCCCCGAGGCGCCGGGGAGCTGTTTTTT.

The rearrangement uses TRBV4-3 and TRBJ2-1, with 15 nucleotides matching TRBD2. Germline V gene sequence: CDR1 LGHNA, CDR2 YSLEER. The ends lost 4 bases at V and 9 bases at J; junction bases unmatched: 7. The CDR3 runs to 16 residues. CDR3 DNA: TGCGCCAGCAGCCTGGGGACTAGCGGGGGGTCGCGTGAGCAGTTCTTC. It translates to CASSLGTSGGSREQFF.

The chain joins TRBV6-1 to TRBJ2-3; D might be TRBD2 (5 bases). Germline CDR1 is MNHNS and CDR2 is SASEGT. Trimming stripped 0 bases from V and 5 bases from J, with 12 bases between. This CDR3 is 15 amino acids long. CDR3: CASSEARTRGDTQYF. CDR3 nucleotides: TGTGCCAGCAGTGAAGCGAGGACCCGGGGAGATACGCAGTATTTT.

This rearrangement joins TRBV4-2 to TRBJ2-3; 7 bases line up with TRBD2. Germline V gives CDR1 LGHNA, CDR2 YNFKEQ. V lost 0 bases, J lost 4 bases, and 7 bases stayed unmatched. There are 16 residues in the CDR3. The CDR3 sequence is CASSQDQRGFADTQYF. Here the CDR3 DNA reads TGTGCCAGCAGCCAAGACCAGCGGGGTTTCGCAGATACGCAGTATTTT.

Written as DNA, the CDR3 is TGTGCCAGCAGTGAGCGGGGGGGCAACAATGAGCAGTTCTTC. Protein sequence: CASSERGGNNEQFF. The rearrangement joins TRBV6-1 to TRBJ2-1, with 9 positions matching TRBD2. Germline values: CDR1 MNHNS, CDR2 SASEGT. V shed 3 bases and J 5 bases; nucleotides not matched to a gene: 2. The CDR3 contains 14 residues.

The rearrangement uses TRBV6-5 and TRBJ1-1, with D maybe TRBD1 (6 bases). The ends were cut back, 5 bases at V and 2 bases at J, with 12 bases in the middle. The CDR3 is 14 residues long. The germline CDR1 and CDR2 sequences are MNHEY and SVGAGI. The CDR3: CASSPGTHNTEAFF. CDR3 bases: TGTGCCAGCAGTCCCGGGACACACAACACTGAAGCTTTCTTT.

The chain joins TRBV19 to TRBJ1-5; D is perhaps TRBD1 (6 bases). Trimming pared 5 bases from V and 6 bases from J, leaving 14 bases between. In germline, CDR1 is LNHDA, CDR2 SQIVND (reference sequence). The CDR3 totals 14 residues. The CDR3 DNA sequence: TGTGCCAGTAGTTTCGCAGGGGAGACTCAGCCCCAGCATTTT. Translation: CASSFAGETQPQHF.

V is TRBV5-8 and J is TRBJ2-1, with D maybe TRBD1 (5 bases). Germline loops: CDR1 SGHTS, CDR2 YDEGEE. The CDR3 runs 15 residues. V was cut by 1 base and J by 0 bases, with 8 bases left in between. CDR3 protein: CASSLKGYSYNEQFF. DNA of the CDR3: TGTGCCAGCAGCTTGAAGGGGTACTCCTACAATGAGCAGTTCTTC.

The CDR3 here is CASSQWTGPTEAFF. The CDR3 nucleotides are TGTGCCAGCAGCCAGTGGACAGGGCCCACTGAAGCTTTCTTT. This rearrangement joins TRBV11-1 to TRBJ1-1; 8 nucleotides match TRBD1. From germline, CDR1 is SGHAT and CDR2 FQDESV (reference sequence). V shed 5 bases and J 4 bases; nucleotides not matched to a gene: 6. The CDR3 is made up of 14 amino acids.

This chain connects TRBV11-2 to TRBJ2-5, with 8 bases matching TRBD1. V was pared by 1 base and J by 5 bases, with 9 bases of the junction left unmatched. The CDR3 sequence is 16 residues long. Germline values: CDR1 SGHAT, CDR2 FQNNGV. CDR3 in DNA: TGTGCCAGCAGCTTAGGATGGCAGGGGGCCTGGGAGACCCAGTACTTC. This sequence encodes CASSLGWQGAWETQYF. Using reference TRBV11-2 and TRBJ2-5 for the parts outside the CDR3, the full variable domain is EAGVAQSPRYKIIEKRQSVAFWCNPISGHATLYWYQQILGQGPKLLIQFQNNGVVDDSQLPKDRFSAERLKGVDSTLKIQPAKLEDSAVYLCASSLGWQGAWETQYFGPGTRLLVL.

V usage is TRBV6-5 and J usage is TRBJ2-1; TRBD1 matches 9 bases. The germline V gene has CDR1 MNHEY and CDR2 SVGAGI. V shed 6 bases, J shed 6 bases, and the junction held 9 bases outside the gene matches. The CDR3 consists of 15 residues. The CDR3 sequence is CASRVDRGLTNEQFF. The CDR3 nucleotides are TGTGCCAGCAGGGTGGACAGGGGCCTTACCAATGAGCAGTTCTTC.

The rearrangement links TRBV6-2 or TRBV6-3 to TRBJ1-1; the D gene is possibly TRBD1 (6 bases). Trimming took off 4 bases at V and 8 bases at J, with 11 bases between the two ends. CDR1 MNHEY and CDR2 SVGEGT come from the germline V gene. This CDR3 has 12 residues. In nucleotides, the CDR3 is TGTGCCAGCAGTTGGGGGGGCATAGAAGCTTTCTTT. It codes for CASSWGGIEAFF.

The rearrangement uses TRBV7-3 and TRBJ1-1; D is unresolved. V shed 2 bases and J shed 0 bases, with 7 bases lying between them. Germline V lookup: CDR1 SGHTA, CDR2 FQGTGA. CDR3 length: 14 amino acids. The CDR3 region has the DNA TGTGCCAGCAGCTTAGAGTCGGTGAACACTGAAGCTTTCTTT. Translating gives CASSLESVNTEAFF. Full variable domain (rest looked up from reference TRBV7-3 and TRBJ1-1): GAGVSQTPSNKVTEKGKYVELRCDPISGHTALYWYRQSLGQGPEFLIYFQGTGAADDSGLPNDRFFAVRPEGSVSTLKIQRTERGDSAVYLCASSLESVNTEAFFGQGTRLTVV.

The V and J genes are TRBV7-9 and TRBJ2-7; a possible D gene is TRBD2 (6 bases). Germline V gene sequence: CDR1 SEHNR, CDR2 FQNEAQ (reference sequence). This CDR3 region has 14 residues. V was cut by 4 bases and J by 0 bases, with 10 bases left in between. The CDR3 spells CASSWDGSSYEQYF. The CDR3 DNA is TGTGCCAGCAGCTGGGACGGGAGCTCCTACGAGCAGTACTTC.

The CDR3, as DNA: TGTGCCAGCAGTTACAGGGGCGGATACGAAAAACTGTTTTTT. Amino acids: CASSYRGGYEKLFF. The V call is TRBV6-5, the J call TRBJ1-4; a possible D gene is TRBD1 (5 bases). This CDR3 contains 14 residues. Germline lookup yields CDR1 MNHEY and CDR2 SVGAGI. Trimming took off 2 bases at V and 8 bases at J, with 12 bases between the two ends.

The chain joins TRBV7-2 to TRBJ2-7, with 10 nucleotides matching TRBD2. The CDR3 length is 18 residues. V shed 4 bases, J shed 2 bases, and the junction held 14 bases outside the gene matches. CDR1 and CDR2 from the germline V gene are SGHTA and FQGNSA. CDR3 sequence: CASSSPAPRTSGAYEQYF. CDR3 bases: TGTGCCAGCAGCTCGCCCGCGCCTCGGACTAGCGGAGCCTACGAGCAGTACTTC.

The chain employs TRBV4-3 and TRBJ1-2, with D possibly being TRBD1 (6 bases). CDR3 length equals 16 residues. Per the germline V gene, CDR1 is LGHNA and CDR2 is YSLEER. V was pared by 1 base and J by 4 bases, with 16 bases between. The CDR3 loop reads CASSQAKGWTAYGYTF. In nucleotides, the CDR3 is TGCGCCAGCAGCCAAGCGAAGGGGTGGACAGCCTATGGCTACACCTTC.

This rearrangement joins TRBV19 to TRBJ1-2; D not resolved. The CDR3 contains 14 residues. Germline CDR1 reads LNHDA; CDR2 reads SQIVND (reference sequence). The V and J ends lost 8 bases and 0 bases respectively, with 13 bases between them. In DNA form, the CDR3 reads TGTGCCAGTGGCGAACAGTCAGCTAACTATGGCTACACCTTC. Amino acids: CASGEQSANYGYTF.

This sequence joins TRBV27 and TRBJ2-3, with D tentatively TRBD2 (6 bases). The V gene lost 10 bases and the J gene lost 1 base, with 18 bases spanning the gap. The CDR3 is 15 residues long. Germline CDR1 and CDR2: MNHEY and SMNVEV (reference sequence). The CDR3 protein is CATTKLGGGTDTQYF. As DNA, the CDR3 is TGTGCCACCACAAAACTGGGGGGTGGCACAGATACGCAGTATTTT.

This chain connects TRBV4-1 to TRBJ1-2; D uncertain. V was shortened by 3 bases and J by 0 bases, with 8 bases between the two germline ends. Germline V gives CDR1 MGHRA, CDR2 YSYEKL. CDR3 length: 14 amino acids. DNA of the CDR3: TGCGCCAGCAGCCACTCTACAGCTAACTATGGCTACACCTTC. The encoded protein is CASSHSTANYGYTF.

CDR3: CATSDPGQSTNTGELFF. The CDR3 nucleotides read TGTGCCACCAGTGATCCGGGACAGAGTACGAACACCGGGGAGCTGTTTTTT. J is TRBJ2-2 and V is TRBV24-1, with 7 bases lining up with TRBD1. This CDR3 contains 17 residues. The germline gives CDR1 KGHDR, CDR2 SFDVKD. V was pared by 3 bases and J by 0 bases, with 6 bases of the junction left unmatched.

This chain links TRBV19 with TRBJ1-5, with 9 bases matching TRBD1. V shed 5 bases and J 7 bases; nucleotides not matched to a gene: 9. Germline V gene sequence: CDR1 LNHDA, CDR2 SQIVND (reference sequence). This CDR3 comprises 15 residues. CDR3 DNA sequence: TGTGCCAGTAGTCCCGGGACAGGGTTCGTCCAGCCCCAGCATTTT. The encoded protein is CASSPGTGFVQPQHF.

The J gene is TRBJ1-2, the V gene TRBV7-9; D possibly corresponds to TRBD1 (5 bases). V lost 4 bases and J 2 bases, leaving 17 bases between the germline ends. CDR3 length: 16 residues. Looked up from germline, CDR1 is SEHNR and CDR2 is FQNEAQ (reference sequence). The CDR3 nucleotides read TGTGCCAGCAGCTACACTCAGGACATGATGAACTATGGCTACACCTTC. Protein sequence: CASSYTQDMMNYGYTF.

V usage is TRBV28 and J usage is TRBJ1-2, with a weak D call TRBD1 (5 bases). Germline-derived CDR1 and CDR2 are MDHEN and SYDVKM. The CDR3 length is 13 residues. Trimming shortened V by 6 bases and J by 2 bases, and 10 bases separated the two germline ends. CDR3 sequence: CASSMGGNYGYTF. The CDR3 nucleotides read TGTGCCAGCAGCATGGGGGGGAACTATGGCTACACCTTC.

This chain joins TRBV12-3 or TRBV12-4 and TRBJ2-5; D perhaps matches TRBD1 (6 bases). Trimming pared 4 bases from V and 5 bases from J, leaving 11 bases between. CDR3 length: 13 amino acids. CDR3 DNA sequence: TGTGCCAGCAGTTCTCAGGGGTCGGAGACCCAGTACTTC. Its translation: CASSSQGSETQYF.

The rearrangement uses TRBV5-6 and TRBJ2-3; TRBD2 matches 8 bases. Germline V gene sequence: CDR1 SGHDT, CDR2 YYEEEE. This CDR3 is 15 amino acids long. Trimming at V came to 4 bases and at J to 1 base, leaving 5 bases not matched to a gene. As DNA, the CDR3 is TGTGCCAGCAGCCCCGATAGCGGGGGCACAGATACGCAGTATTTT. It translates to CASSPDSGGTDTQYF.

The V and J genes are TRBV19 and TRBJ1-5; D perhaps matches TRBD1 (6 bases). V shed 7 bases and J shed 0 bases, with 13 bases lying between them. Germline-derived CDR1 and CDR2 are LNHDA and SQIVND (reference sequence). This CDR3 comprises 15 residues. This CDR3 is CASTHGQHSNQPQHF. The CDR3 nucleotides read TGTGCCAGTACCCACGGACAGCATAGCAATCAGCCCCAGCATTTT.

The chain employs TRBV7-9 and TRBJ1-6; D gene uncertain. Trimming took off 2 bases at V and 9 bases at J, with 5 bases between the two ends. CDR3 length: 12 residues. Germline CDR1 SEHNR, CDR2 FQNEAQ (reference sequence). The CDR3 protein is CASSLPGSPLHF. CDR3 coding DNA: TGTGCCAGCAGCTTACCGGGTTCACCCCTCCACTTT. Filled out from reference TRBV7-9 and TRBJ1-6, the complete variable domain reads DTGVSQNPRHKITKRGQNVTFRCDPISEHNRLYWYRQTLGQGPEFLTYFQNEAQLEKSRLLSDRFSAERPKGSFSTLEIQRTEQGDSAMYLCASSLPGSPLHFGNGTRLTVT.